This T cell receptor beta chain was sequenced in a study of synovial regulatory T cells in juvenile arthritis. The repertoire was sequenced with immunoSEQ multiplex PCR; TCRdb's copy has only in-frame clones and lacks some. The sample table sets out about 10,000 clones. Notes on this clone: Its antigen is unknown.

Findings and limits, study-wide: iaTreg TCR repertoires were largely private across patients and partially overlapped synovial Teff and blood CPL.

The CDR3 sequence is 15 residues long. A DNA sequence was not provided. Per the germline V gene, CDR1 is MNHNS and CDR2 is SASEGT. Donors were approximately eleven juvenile idiopathic arthritis patients with active disease, 3 polyarticular and 8 oligoarticular. Median age about 11 years (about 2.2-22.9); median disease duration about 7 years (0.2-19.1). Specimen: Treg cells from blood. The subset denotes: remaining (HLA-DR-negative) circulating blood Treg cells. The clonotype was recovered from a donor younger than 35 with juvenile idiopathic arthritis. V gene TRBV6-1 combines with J gene TRBJ1-2; TCRdb designates TRBD1, a call that cannot be tested without DNA. The CDR3 is CASRRGLGTNYGYTF.